A single sample is the source of the 22 T cell receptor beta chains below, sequenced in a study of blood T cell repertoires in COVID-19. Measured with immunoSEQ multiplex PCR; TCRdb has only the in-frame clones, and not every one. This repertoire shows some 54,000 clones, roughly 80% found once; its top ten account for under 2%. Sequenced input: peripheral blood. Receptors originate from a woman between 55 and 75 years old with acute or convalescent COVID-19.

The chain uses TRBV29-1 and TRBJ1-3, with 7 bases aligning to TRBD1. After removal of 5 bases from V and 4 bases from J, the junction contained 5 bases not matched to a gene. Germline CDR1 and CDR2: SQVTM and ANQGSEA. CDR3 length: 13 amino acids. The CDR3 nucleotides read TGCAGCGTTTCAGGGGGTATCGGAAACACCATATATTTT. Residues: CSVSGGIGNTIYF.

The V gene is TRBV5-5, the J gene TRBJ2-7; D is perhaps TRBD2 (5 bases). This CDR3 comprises 14 residues. Germline assignment: CDR1 SGHKS and CDR2 YYEKEE (reference sequence). The V gene lost 3 bases and the J gene lost 11 bases, with 21 bases spanning the gap. The CDR3 loop is CASSSLVSSSREYF. The CDR3 nucleotides are TGTGCCAGCAGCTCACTCGTGTCTAGTTCGAGGGAGTACTTC. The full variable domain, in which reference TRBV5-5 and TRBJ2-7 provide the parts outside the CDR3, is DAGVTQSPTHLIKTRGQQVTLRCSPISGHKSVSWYQQVLGQGPQFIFQYYEKEERGRGNFPDRFSARQFPNYSSELNVNALLLGDSALYLCASSSLVSSSREYFGPGTRLTVT.

Here the CDR3 reads CASSYRGLGTEAFF. The DNA of the CDR3 is TGTGCCAGTAGCTACAGGGGGCTCGGCACTGAAGCTTTCTTT. J is TRBJ1-1 and V is TRBV19; 9 bases match TRBD1. The V segment lost 6 bases and the J segment 4 bases; nucleotides outside the gene matches: 6. Germline V lookup: CDR1 LNHDA, CDR2 SQIVND (reference sequence). The CDR3 runs 14 residues.

The rearrangement links TRBV2 to TRBJ1-5; D is unresolved. The CDR3 sequence is 14 residues long. CDR1 and CDR2 (germline): SNHLY, FYNNEI. V was clipped by 6 bases and J by 7 bases, with 16 bases between them. Written as DNA, the CDR3 is TGTGCCAGCAGCGAACTCCGGGCGGGGCAGCCCCAGCATTTT. Translated, it gives CASSELRAGQPQHF.

V and J are TRBV7-9 and TRBJ2-7, with D tentatively TRBD2 (7 bases). Germline-derived CDR1 and CDR2 are SEHNR and FQNEAQ (reference sequence). V lost 5 bases, J lost 2 bases, and 16 bases lay in between. This CDR3 comprises 15 residues. The CDR3 region is CASSRGRGVAYEQYF. DNA for the CDR3: TGTGCCAGCAGCCGAGGGAGGGGGGTCGCCTACGAGCAGTACTTC.

The chain joins TRBV27 to TRBJ2-6; D is perhaps TRBD2 (5 bases). The CDR3 is 17 amino acids. Trimming stripped 5 bases from V and 0 bases from J, with 14 bases between. Per germline, CDR1 MNHEY and CDR2 SMNVEV (reference sequence). The CDR3 nucleotides read TGTGCCAGCAGTCTGGCCGGGATCCTCTCTGGGGCCAACGTCCTGACTTTC. Its translation: CASSLAGILSGANVLTF.

V and J are TRBV7-8 and TRBJ2-7; 8 bases are shared with TRBD2. V dropped 4 bases and J dropped 2; count of bases not matched to a gene: 13. The CDR3 runs to 17 residues. The germline V gene has CDR1 SGHVS and CDR2 FQNEAQ. The CDR3, as DNA: TGTGCCAGCAGCTCAAGGCCCGGGGGGGGCACCCCCTACGAGCAGTACTTC. Its protein is CASSSRPGGGTPYEQYF.

The chain combines TRBV18 with TRBJ2-7; TRBD2 matches 8 bases. CDR1 is KGHSH and CDR2 is LQKENI in the germline V gene. Trimming removed 3 bases from V and 4 bases from J; junction bases left unmatched: 8. This CDR3 is built from 15 residues. The DNA of the CDR3 is TGTGCCAGCTCACCCGAGGGCGGGGGGCGGTACGAGCAGTACTTC. Translating gives CASSPEGGGRYEQYF.

This clone was recorded a few times. The J gene is TRBJ2-5, the V gene TRBV5-4, with a tentative D call TRBD1 (7 bases). V dropped 4 bases and J dropped 2 bases, with 15 bases sitting between them. Germline assignment: CDR1 SGHNT and CDR2 YYREEE (reference sequence). This CDR3 comprises 15 residues. CDR3: CASSGGDSLQETQYF. CDR3 nucleotide sequence: TGTGCCAGCAGCGGAGGGGACAGTTTACAAGAGACCCAGTACTTC.

The V and J genes are TRBV5-7 and TRBJ1-2; no definite D call. TRBV5-7 is recorded as an ORF, its role being uncertain. The CDR3 runs 15 residues. V was trimmed by 0 bases and J by 7 bases, leaving 16 bases between them. CDR3: CASSLGVAHPTGYTF. Written as DNA, the CDR3 is TGTGCCAGCAGCTTGGGGGTAGCCCACCCGACTGGCTACACCTTC.

This chain connects TRBV9 to TRBJ1-2; 8 positions match TRBD1. CDR3 length equals 15 residues. The V and J ends lost 0 bases and 5 bases, in that order; junction bases with no gene match: 6. Looked up from germline, CDR1 is SGDLS and CDR2 is YYNGEE. The CDR3 DNA reads as TGTGCCAGCAGCGTAGAGGGAACAGGGGGATATGGCTACACCTTC. It specifies CASSVEGTGGYGYTF.

The genes are TRBV5-8 and TRBJ2-1, with D tentatively TRBD1 (6 bases). Between the trimmed V and J ends, which lost 4 bases and 0 bases, there was a span of 11 bases. The germline gives CDR1 SGHTS, CDR2 YDEGEE. This CDR3 is built from 15 residues. The CDR3 region has the DNA TGTGCCAGCAGCCCCCAGGGGAGCTCCTACAATGAGCAGTTCTTC. As protein: CASSPQGSSYNEQFF.

This chain uses TRBV27 with TRBJ1-2, with 8 nucleotides matching TRBD1. The J segment lost 8 bases and the V segment lost 6 bases, leaving 20 bases of the junction unmatched. The CDR3 is made up of 17 amino acids. The germline CDR1 and CDR2 sequences are MNHEY and SMNVEV (reference sequence). In DNA, the CDR3 is TGTGCCAGCAGCCCGCTCCGACAGGGGATCCGGCGTGGCGGCTACACCTTC. Protein sequence: CASSPLRQGIRRGGYTF.

This clone was recorded only once. This chain joins TRBV7-9 and TRBJ2-1; 8 positions agree with TRBD2. The V gene end was trimmed by 1 base and the J gene end by 0 bases; junction bases not matched to a gene: 8. The germline gives CDR1 SEHNR, CDR2 FQNEAQ (reference sequence). The CDR3 spans 18 residues. The CDR3 loop is CASSLGGLAGSSYNEQFF. DNA of the CDR3: TGTGCCAGCAGCTTAGGCGGGTTAGCGGGGAGCTCCTACAATGAGCAGTTCTTC.

The J gene is TRBJ1-6, the V gene TRBV5-1; 8 nucleotides match TRBD1. Germline V gives CDR1 SGHRS, CDR2 YFSETQ. V lost 6 bases, J lost 5 bases, and 1 base stayed unmatched. The CDR3 totals 13 residues. The CDR3 DNA follows: TGCGCCAGCATGGGACAGGATAATTCACCCCTCCACTTT. Translation gives CASMGQDNSPLHF. The whole variable domain, filled in from reference TRBV5-1 and TRBJ1-6, reads KAGVTQTPRYLIKTRGQQVTLSCSPISGHRSVSWYQQTPGQGLQFLFEYFSETQRNKGNFPGRFSGRQFSNSRSEMNVSTLELGDSALYLCASMGQDNSPLHFGNGTRLTVT.

The chain has TRBV14 and TRBJ1-4; D ambiguous. Trimming stripped 4 bases from V and 8 bases from J, with 11 bases between. CDR3 length: 13 residues. Germline V gives CDR1 SGHDN, CDR2 FVKESK. The CDR3 loop reads CASSRSSLEKLFF. The CDR3 coding sequence is TGTGCCAGCAGCCGTTCTTCCCTAGAAAAACTGTTTTTT.

The V call is TRBV9, the J call TRBJ1-1; TRBD1 agrees at 10 bases. The germline CDR1 and CDR2 sequences are SGDLS and YYNGEE. The CDR3 consists of 15 residues. Unmatched junction bases numbered 6, after V lost 3 bases and J lost 4 bases. Here the CDR3 reads CASSARQGASTEAFF. The DNA of the CDR3 is TGTGCCAGCAGCGCTAGACAGGGGGCGAGCACTGAAGCTTTCTTT.

V and J are TRBV5-6 and TRBJ1-1; D remains ambiguous. The CDR3 sequence is 15 residues long. Deletions cut 5 bases from V and 1 base from J, with 15 bases between. From germline, CDR1 is SGHDT and CDR2 YYEEEE. The CDR3 DNA reads TGTGCCAGCAGTCTGAGGCGGGGAGGGAACACTGAAGCTTTCTTT. It encodes CASSLRRGGNTEAFF.

The J gene is TRBJ2-1, the V gene TRBV5-6; possible D gene TRBD2, 5 bases. The length of the CDR3 is 15 residues. Deletions cut 4 bases from V and 6 bases from J, with 17 bases between. Germline-derived CDR1 and CDR2 are SGHDT and YYEEEE. CDR3 nucleotide sequence: TGTGCCAGCAGCCCGCTTGGCACTAGTCTCAATGAGCAGTTCTTC. The encoded protein is CASSPLGTSLNEQFF.

The DNA of the CDR3 is TGTGCCAGCAGTTTCGGCGGGAATTCACCCCTCCACTTT. Its protein product is CASSFGGNSPLHF. The V and J genes are TRBV27 and TRBJ1-6; D is unresolved. The CDR3 loop spans 13 amino acids. Germline loops: CDR1 MNHEY, CDR2 SMNVEV (reference sequence). V lost 3 bases and J lost 7, with 7 bases in between.

The chain recombines TRBV28 with TRBJ1-2, with D possibly matching TRBD1 (5 bases). The germline V and J ends were trimmed by 2 bases and 8 bases, with 12 bases remaining between them. CDR1 and CDR2 (germline): MDHEN, SYDVKM. The length of the CDR3 is 13 residues. CDR3 nucleotide sequence: TGTGCCAGCAGTTTAGGGGGGAGAGTGGGCTACACCTTC. This gives the protein CASSLGGRVGYTF.

This clone was seen only a few times. V gene TRBV27 combines with J gene TRBJ2-7; a weak D match, TRBD1 (6 bases). There are 17 residues in the CDR3. Germline V gene lookup returns CDR1 MNHEY and CDR2 SMNVEV (reference sequence). The V and J ends lost 5 bases and 0 bases respectively, with 20 bases between them. The CDR3 DNA sequence: TGTGCCAGCAGTCCAAGAGCCTCACAGGGATTCTCCTACGAGCAGTACTTC. The encoded protein is CASSPRASQGFSYEQYF.